Listed here are 10 T cell receptor beta chains from one sample, sequenced in a study of identical twins. TCRdb fed the 5' RACE reads into MiXCR, producing one record per CDR3 protein. Among roughly 350,000 distinct CDR3 sequences, about 9% were seen once, and the ten largest hold roughly 8.9%. The sample consisted of naive T cells sorted from blood. Receptor source: a woman aged 50 to 60 in good health.

This clonotype was detected ten times or more. The chain uses TRBV5-1 and TRBJ2-5, with D possibly matching TRBD2 (5 bases). V lost 0 bases, J lost 5 bases, and 20 bases lay in between. The V gene's germline CDR1 is SGHRS and CDR2 YFSETQ. CDR3 length: 17 amino acids. The CDR3 loop is CASSLERPEGLGETQYF. The CDR3 region has the DNA TGCGCCAGCAGCTTGGAAAGGCCCGAGGGCCTTGGGGAGACCCAGTACTTC.

This clonotype has more than one count but fewer than ten. The chain employs TRBV7-9 and TRBJ2-3, with 11 nucleotides matching TRBD2. V shed 1 base, J shed 2 bases, and the junction held 5 bases outside the gene matches. Germline CDR1 is SEHNR and CDR2 is FQNEAQ (reference sequence). The CDR3 sequence is 17 residues long. CDR3: CASSLEGTSGATDTQYF. CDR3 bases: TGTGCCAGCAGCTTAGAGGGGACTAGCGGAGCCACAGATACGCAGTATTTT.

This clonotype was counted only a few times. The chain combines TRBV12-3 or TRBV12-4 with TRBJ1-2; D ambiguous. V lost 3 bases and J lost 2, with 16 bases in between. The CDR3 has 16 residues. The CDR3 spells CASSFGLAGQNYGYTF. The CDR3 region has the DNA TGTGCCAGCAGTTTTGGGTTAGCCGGCCAGAACTATGGCTACACCTTC.

J is TRBJ2-1 and V is TRBV11-3, with D unresolved. Germline V lookup: CDR1 SGHNT, CDR2 YENEEA. The CDR3 spans 15 residues. Trimming removed 6 bases at V and 0 bases at J, with 12 bases between. The DNA for the CDR3 is TGTGCCAGCAGGCCACGGATGAGCTCCTACAATGAGCAGTTCTTC. It is translated as CASRPRMSSYNEQFF.

This clonotype has ten or more counts. The chain links TRBV10-3 to TRBJ2-3; D not resolved. Germline loops: CDR1 ENHRY, CDR2 SYGVKD. This CDR3 is built from 13 residues. V gave up 10 bases and J gave up 4 bases, with 15 bases separating them. CDR3 region: CATVEVSSDTQYF. The CDR3 DNA reads TGTGCCACCGTCGAAGTGAGTTCAGATACGCAGTATTTT.

The rearrangement links TRBV19 to TRBJ2-7, with 10 bases aligning to TRBD2. Looked up from germline, CDR1 is LNHDA and CDR2 is SQIVND (reference sequence). V dropped 5 bases and J dropped 4; count of bases not matched to a gene: 8. The CDR3 spans 15 residues. In nucleotides, the CDR3 is TGTGCCAGTAGTGCTCCGGGACTAGCGAAGTACGAGCAGTACTTC. It is translated as CASSAPGLAKYEQYF.

This clonotype was found many times. The chain recombines TRBV10-2 with TRBJ1-1; no clear D gene. Trimming took 3 bases from V and 4 from J, leaving 9 bases between them. In germline, CDR1 is WSHSY, CDR2 SAAADI. The CDR3 covers 13 residues. The CDR3 loop is CASSELRSTEAFF. Written as DNA, the CDR3 is TGCGCCAGCAGTGAACTACGGAGCACTGAAGCTTTCTTT.

This clonotype came up many times. V gene TRBV4-1 combines with J gene TRBJ2-7; D gene unclear. The CDR3 totals 18 residues. Germline values: CDR1 MGHRA, CDR2 YSYEKL. V lost 1 base and J lost 2, with 21 bases in between. The CDR3: CASSQVPGFDSSPYEQYF. CDR3 sequence (DNA): TGCGCCAGCAGCCAAGTCCCGGGCTTCGATTCGTCTCCCTACGAGCAGTACTTC.

This clonotype was seen at least ten times. The chain employs TRBV7-9 and TRBJ2-2, with 13 bases aligning to TRBD2. The CDR3 length is 17 residues. J was trimmed by 7 bases and V by 3 bases; bases with no gene match: 8. In germline, CDR1 is SEHNR, CDR2 FQNEAQ (reference sequence). The CDR3: CASSFGLAGAKSGELFF. In DNA, the CDR3 is TGTGCCAGCAGCTTTGGACTAGCGGGAGCGAAAAGCGGGGAGCTGTTTTTT.

This clonotype was detected only a few times. The chain carries TRBV6-6 and TRBJ2-5; TRBD2 aligns across 11 bases. V shed 4 bases and J 4 bases; nucleotides not matched to a gene: 5. Germline-derived CDR1 and CDR2 are MNHNY and SVGAGI (reference sequence). This CDR3 spans 15 amino acids. The CDR3 protein is CASSFSGRAVETQYF. The CDR3 nucleotides are TGTGCCAGCAGTTTTAGCGGGAGGGCCGTAGAGACCCAGTACTTC.